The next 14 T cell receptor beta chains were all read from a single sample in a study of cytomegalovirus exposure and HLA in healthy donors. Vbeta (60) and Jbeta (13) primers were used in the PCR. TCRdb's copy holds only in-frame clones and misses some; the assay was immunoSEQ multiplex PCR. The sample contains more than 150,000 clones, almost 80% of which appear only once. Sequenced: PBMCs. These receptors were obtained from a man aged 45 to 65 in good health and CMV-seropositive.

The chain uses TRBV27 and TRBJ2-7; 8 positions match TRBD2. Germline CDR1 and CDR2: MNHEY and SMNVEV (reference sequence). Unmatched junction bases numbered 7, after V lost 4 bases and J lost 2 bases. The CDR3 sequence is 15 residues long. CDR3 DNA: TGTGCCAGCAGTTCCTTTAGCGGGGCCCCCTACGAGCAGTACGTC. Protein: CASSSFSGAPYEQYV.

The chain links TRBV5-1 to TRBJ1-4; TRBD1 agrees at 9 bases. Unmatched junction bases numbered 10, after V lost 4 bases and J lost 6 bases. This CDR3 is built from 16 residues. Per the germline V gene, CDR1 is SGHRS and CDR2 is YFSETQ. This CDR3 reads CASSLLGTGRDEKLFF. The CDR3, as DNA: TGCGCCAGCAGCCTATTAGGGACAGGGCGGGATGAAAAACTGTTTTTT.

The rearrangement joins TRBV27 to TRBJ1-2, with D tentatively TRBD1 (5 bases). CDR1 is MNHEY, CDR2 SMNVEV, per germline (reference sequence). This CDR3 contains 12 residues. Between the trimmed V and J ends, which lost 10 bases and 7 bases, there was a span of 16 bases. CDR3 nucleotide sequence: TGTGCCACCTCGGGCGGGGGAGGTGGCTACACCTTC. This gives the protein CATSGGGGGYTF.

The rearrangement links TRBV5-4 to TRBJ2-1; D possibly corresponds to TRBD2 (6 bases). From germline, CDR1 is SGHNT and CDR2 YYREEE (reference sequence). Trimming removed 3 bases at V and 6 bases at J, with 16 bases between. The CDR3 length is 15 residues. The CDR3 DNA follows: TGTGCCAGCAGCTCCGTGGACTACTTCCCCAATGAGCAGTTCTTC. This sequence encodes CASSSVDYFPNEQFF.

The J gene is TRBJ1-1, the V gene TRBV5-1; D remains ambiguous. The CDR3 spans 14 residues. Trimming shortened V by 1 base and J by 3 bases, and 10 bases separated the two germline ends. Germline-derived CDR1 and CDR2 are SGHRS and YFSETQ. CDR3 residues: CASSLRTTDTEAFF. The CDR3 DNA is TGCGCCAGCAGCTTGAGGACTACGGACACTGAAGCTTTCTTT.

This CDR3 is CASSFPPAGNTIYF. The CDR3 coding sequence is TGTGCCAGCAGCTTCCCCCCGGCTGGAAACACCATATATTTT. The chain recombines TRBV5-6 with TRBJ1-3; D unclear. V was trimmed by 2 bases and J by 2 bases, leaving 8 bases between them. There are 14 residues in the CDR3. The germline V gene encodes CDR1 SGHDT and CDR2 YYEEEE.

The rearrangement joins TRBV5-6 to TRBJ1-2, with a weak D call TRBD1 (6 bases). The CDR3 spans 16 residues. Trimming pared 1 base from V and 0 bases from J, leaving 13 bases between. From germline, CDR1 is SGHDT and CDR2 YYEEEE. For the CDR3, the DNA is TGTGCCAGCAGCTTGCGTGGGGGCCGCTCTAACTATGGCTACACCTTC. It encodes CASSLRGGRSNYGYTF. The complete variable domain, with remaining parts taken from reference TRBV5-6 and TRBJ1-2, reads DAGVTQSPTHLIKTRGQQVTLRCSPKSGHDTVSWYQQALGQGPQFIFQYYEEEERQRGNFPDRFSGHQFPNYSSELNVNALLLGDSALYLCASSLRGGRSNYGYTFGSGTRLTVV.

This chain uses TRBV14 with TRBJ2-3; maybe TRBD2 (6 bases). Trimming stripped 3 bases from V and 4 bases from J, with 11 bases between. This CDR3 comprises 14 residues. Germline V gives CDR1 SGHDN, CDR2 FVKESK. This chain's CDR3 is CASSQGWGADTQYF. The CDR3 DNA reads TGTGCCAGCAGCCAGGGATGGGGGGCAGATACGCAGTATTTT.

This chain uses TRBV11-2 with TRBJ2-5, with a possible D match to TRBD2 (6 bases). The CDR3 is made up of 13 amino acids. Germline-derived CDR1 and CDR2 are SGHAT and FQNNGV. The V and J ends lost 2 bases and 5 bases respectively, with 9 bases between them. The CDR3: CASSLSGEETQYF. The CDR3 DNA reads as TGTGCCAGCAGCTTATCGGGGGAGGAGACCCAGTACTTC.

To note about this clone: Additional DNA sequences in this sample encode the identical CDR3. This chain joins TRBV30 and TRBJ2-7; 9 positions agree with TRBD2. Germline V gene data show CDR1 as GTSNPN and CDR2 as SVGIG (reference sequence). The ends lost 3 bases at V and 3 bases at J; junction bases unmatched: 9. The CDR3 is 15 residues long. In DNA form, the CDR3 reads TGTGCCTGGAGCGAAAGCCTTAGCGGGAGCTACGAGCAGTACTTC. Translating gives CAWSESLSGSYEQYF.

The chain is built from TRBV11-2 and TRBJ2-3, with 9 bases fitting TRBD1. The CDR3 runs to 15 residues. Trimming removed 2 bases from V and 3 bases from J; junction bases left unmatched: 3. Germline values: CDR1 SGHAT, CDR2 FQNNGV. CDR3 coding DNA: TGTGCCAGCAGCTTAATGACAGGGGGAACAGATACGCAGTATTTT. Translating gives CASSLMTGGTDTQYF.

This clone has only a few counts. The CDR3 region is CASSSSGGVTDTQYF. The CDR3 DNA reads TGTGCCAGCAGCTCTTCGGGCGGGGTCACAGATACGCAGTATTTT. The chain joins TRBV5-4 to TRBJ2-3; a possible D gene is TRBD2 (6 bases). Germline values: CDR1 SGHNT, CDR2 YYREEE (reference sequence). V was cut by 3 bases and J by 2 bases, with 13 bases left in between. The CDR3 is 15 residues long.

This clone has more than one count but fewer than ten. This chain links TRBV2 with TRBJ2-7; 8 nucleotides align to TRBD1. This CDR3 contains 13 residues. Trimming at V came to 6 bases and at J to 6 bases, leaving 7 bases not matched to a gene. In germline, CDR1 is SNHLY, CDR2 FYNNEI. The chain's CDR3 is CASSRSTGAEQYF. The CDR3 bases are TGTGCCAGCAGCAGATCGACAGGGGCCGAGCAGTACTTC.

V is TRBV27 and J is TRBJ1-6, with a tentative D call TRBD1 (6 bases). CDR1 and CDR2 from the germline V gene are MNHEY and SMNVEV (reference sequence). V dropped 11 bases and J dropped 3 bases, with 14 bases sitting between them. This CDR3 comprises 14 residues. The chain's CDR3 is CAGLAGVYNSPLHF. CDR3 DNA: TGTGCCGGCCTCGCAGGGGTCTATAATTCACCCCTCCACTTT.